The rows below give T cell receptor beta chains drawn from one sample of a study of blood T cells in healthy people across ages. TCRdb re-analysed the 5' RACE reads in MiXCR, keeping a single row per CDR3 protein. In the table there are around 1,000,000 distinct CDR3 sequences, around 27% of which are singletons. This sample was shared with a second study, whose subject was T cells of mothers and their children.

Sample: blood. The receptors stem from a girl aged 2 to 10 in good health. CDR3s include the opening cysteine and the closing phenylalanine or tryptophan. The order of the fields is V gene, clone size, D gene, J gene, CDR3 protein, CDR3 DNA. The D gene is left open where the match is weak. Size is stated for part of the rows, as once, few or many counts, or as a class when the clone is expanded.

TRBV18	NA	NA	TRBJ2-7	CASGTGHPRGSEQYF	TGTGCCAGCGGCACGGGACACCCAAGAGGTTCCGAGCAGTACTTC
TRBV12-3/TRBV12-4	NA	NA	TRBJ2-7	CASKDPGNEQYF	TGTGCCAGCAAAGACCCCGGGAACGAGCAGTACTTC
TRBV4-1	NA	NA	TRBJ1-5	CASSPGRRQPQHF	TGCGCCAGCAGTCCCGGACGGCGCCAGCCCCAGCATTTT
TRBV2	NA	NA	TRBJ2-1	CASSEARVDNEQFF	TGTGCCAGCAGTGAAGCCAGGGTCGACAATGAGCAGTTCTTC
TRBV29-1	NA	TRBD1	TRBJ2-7	CSVMGQESYEQYF	TGCAGCGTCATGGGACAGGAATCCTACGAGCAGTACTTC
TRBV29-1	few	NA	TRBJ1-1	CSVELLEEWDTEAFF	TGCAGCGTTGAGTTGCTGGAGGAATGGGACACTGAAGCTTTCTTT
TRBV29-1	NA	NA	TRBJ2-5	CSVEDRNRVGGWKTQYF	TGCAGCGTTGAAGATCGCAACAGGGTGGGTGGCTGGAAGACCCAGTACTTC
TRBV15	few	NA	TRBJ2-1	CATKPGLNNEQFF	TGTGCCACTAAGCCTGGTCTAAACAATGAGCAGTTCTTC
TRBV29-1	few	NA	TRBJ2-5	CSYLGGGEIETQYF	TGCAGCTACTTAGGAGGGGGCGAAATAGAGACCCAGTACTTC
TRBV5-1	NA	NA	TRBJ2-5	CASSLGRTEETQYF	TGCGCCAGCAGCTTGGGGAGGACAGAAGAGACCCAGTACTTC
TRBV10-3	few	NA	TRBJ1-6	CAIGRTHFSPLHF	TGTGCCATCGGCCGGACCCATTTTTCACCCCTCCACTTT
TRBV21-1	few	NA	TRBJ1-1	CASSKGQGARAFF	TGTGCCAGCAGCAAAGGACAGGGGGCGCGGGCTTTCTTT
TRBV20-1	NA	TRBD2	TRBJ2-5	CSATEFLAGGPGETQYF	TGCAGTGCTACCGAATTTTTAGCGGGAGGGCCTGGTGAGACCCAGTACTTC
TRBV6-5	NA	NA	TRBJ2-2	CASSSPPIFDRQDTGELFF	TGTGCCAGCAGTTCTCCACCCATCTTTGACAGGCAAGACACCGGGGAGCTGTTTTTT
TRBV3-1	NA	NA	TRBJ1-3	CASAFLGGNTIYF	TGTGCCAGCGCCTTTTTAGGGGGAAACACCATATATTTT
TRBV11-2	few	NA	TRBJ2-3	CTSSPEGQPETQYF	TGTACCAGCAGCCCCGAAGGGCAGCCGGAGACGCAGTATTTT
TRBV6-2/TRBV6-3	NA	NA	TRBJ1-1	CASSYGRTEAFF	TGTGCCAGCAGTTACGGGAGAACTGAAGCTTTCTTT
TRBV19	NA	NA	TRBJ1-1	CASSIGAGTEAFF	TGTGCCAGTAGTATCGGGGCGGGGACCGAAGCTTTCTTT
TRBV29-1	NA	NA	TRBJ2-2	CSVVGGSNTGELFF	TGCAGCGTTGTCGGGGGATCGAACACCGGGGAGCTGTTTTTT
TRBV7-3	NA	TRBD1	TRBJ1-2	CASSRTGVDGYTF	TGTGCCAGCAGCCGGACAGGGGTGGATGGCTACACCTTC
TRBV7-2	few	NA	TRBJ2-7	CASSLKGSGWYEQYF	TGTGCCAGCAGCTTAAAGGGGAGCGGGTGGTACGAGCAGTACTTC
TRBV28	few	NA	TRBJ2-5	CASSLGSYSGETQYF	TGTGCCAGCAGTTTAGGCAGCTACTCGGGGGAGACCCAGTACTTC
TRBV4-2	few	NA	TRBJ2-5	CASSQDLWETQYF	TGTGCCAGCAGCCAAGATCTTTGGGAGACCCAGTACTTC
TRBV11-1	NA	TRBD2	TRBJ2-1	CASSSGLAGAQRSSYNEQFF	TGTGCCAGCAGCTCCGGACTAGCGGGAGCTCAAAGGAGCTCCTACAATGAGCAGTTCTTC
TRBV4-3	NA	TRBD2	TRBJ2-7	CASSQETSGYEQYF	TGCGCCAGCAGCCAAGAGACTAGCGGCTACGAGCAGTACTTC
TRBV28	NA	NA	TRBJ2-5	CASSSLDVSESKTQHF	TGTGCCAGCAGTTCCCTCGACGTTTCAGAGTCCAAGACCCAGCACTTC
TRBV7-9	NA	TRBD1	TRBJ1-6	CATRQGLSPLHF	TGTGCCACCCGACAGGGCCTTTCACCCCTCCACTTT
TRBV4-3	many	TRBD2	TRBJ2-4	CASSQGSAGGKNIQYF	TGCGCCAGCAGCCAAGGTTCAGCGGGGGGGAAAAACATTCAGTACTTC
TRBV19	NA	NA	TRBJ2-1	CASSIERSAYNEQFF	TGTGCCAGTAGTATAGAGAGGTCCGCCTACAATGAGCAGTTCTTC
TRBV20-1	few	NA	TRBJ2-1	CSAPDTSKGYNEQFF	TGCAGTGCCCCTGACACTAGTAAAGGGTACAATGAGCAGTTCTTC
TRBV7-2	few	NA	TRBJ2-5	CASSLVLSQETQYF	TGTGCCAGCAGCTTAGTATTGAGCCAAGAGACCCAGTACTTC
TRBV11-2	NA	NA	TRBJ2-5	CASRTPTGGVETQYF	TGTGCCAGCCGAACCCCGACAGGCGGGGTAGAGACCCAGTACTTC
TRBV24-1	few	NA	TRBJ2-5	CATSDPRQLQETQYF	TGTGCCACCAGTGATCCGCGTCAGCTACAAGAGACCCAGTACTTC
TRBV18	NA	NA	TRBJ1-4	CASSPRSLGGVGTTNEKLFF	TGTGCCAGCTCACCACGATCTTTAGGAGGGGTCGGGACAACTAATGAAAAACTGTTTTTT
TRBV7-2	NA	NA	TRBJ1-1	CASSLEAGGRNTEAFF	TGTGCCAGCAGCTTAGAAGCTGGGGGCCGGAACACTGAAGCTTTCTTT
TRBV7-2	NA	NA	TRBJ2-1	CASSLSLF	TGTGCCAGCAGCTTAAGTCTCTTC
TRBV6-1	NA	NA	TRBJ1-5	CASSDRYDNQPQHF	TGTGCCAGCAGCGACAGGTATGACAATCAGCCCCAGCATTTT
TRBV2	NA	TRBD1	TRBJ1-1	CASSGGTAGPNTEAFF	TGTGCCAGCAGTGGGGGGACAGCTGGTCCGAACACTGAAGCTTTCTTT
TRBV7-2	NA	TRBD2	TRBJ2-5	CASTDPAGGIETQYF	TGTGCCAGCACCGACCCAGCGGGGGGCATAGAGACCCAGTACTTC
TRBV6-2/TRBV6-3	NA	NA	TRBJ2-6	CATSETSGANVLTF	TGTGCCACCTCAGAGACCTCTGGGGCCAACGTCCTGACTTTC
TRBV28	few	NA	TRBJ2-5	CASSFVGSQETQYF	TGTGCCAGCAGTTTCGTGGGGTCCCAAGAGACCCAGTACTTC
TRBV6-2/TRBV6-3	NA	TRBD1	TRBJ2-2	CATYRGYGGVTGELFF	TGTGCCACCTACAGGGGGTACGGCGGGGTAACCGGGGAGCTGTTTTTT
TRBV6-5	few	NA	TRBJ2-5	CASSYSSGLGETQYF	TGTGCCAGCAGTTACTCTAGCGGCCTAGGGGAGACCCAGTACTTC
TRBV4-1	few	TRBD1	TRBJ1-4	CASSQARETGWEKLFF	TGCGCCAGCAGCCAAGCGAGAGAGACAGGGTGGGAAAAACTGTTTTTT
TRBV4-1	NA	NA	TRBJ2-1	CASSHPPGDEQFF	TGCGCCAGCAGCCACCCACCGGGGGATGAGCAGTTCTTC
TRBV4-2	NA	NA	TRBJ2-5	CASSRYPREETQYF	TGTGCCAGCAGCCGCTACCCAAGGGAAGAGACCCAGTACTTC
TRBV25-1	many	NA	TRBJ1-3	CASTVGNTIYF	TGTGCCAGCACGGTTGGAAACACCATATATTTT
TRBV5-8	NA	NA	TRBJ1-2	CASSLAGPYFYGYTF	TGTGCCAGCAGCTTAGCAGGCCCCTACTTCTATGGCTACACCTTC
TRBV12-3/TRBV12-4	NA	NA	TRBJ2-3	CASSPSTEQETQYF	TGTGCCAGCAGCCCCTCGACAGAGCAAGAGACCCAGTACTTT
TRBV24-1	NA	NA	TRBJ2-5	CATSDFGLRGAETQYF	TGTGCCACCAGTGATTTCGGACTGAGGGGAGCAGAGACCCAGTACTTC
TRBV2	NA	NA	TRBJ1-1	CASSDVRDTEAFF	TGTGCCAGCAGTGATGTCAGAGACACTGAAGCTTTCTTT
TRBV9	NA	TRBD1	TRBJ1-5	CASSAGGGHNQPQHF	TGTGCCAGCAGCGCAGGGGGGGGCCACAATCAGCCCCAGCATTTT
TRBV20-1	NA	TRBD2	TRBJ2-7	CSVPGSGTYEQYF	TGCAGTGTTCCGGGGAGCGGGACCTACGAGCAGTACTTC
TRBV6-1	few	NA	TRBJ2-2	CASSESLTGELFF	TGTGCCAGCAGTGAATCATTAACCGGGGAGCTGTTTTTT
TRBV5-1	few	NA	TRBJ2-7	CASSLAGSGSYEQYF	TGCGCCAGCAGCCTGGCGGGCAGCGGTTCCTACGAGCAGTACTTC
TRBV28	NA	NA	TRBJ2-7	CASTDGAGERYF	TGTGCCAGCACCGACGGGGCAGGGGAGCGGTACTTC
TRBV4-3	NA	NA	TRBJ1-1	CASSQDRGEATEAFF	TGCGCCAGCAGCCAAGATCGGGGCGAGGCTACTGAAGCTTTCTTT
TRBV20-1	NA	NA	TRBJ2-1	CSASGGTYNEQFF	TGCAGTGCCTCAGGCGGGACCTACAATGAGCAGTTCTTC
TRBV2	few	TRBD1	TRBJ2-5	CASTRQGRQETQYF	TGTGCCAGTACTAGACAGGGGCGACAAGAGACCCAGTACTTC